These 27 T cell receptor beta chains were sequenced from one sample in a study of response to subunit inactivated influenza vaccine. TCRdb reprocessed the RT-PCR reads with MiXCR, giving one entry per CDR3 protein. The sample comprises around 570,000 distinct CDR3 sequences, over 9% of which are singletons, and approximately 10% rests with the top ten. These data were likewise used in another study, on T cells expressing NK-cell markers. That investigation notes: It was by 5'RACE template switching with UMIs that TCR beta cDNA was made.

The material sequenced was PBMCs from blood, taken on the day of vaccination. Receptors were obtained from a man in his fifties or sixties who received an inactivated influenza vaccine.

This clonotype was counted at least ten times. V is TRBV29-1 and J is TRBJ2-5, with D tentatively TRBD2 (5 bases). The CDR3 loop spans 12 amino acids. Trimming pared 7 bases from V and 5 bases from J, leaving 14 bases between. Germline-derived CDR1 and CDR2 are SQVTM and ANQGSEA. The DNA of the CDR3 is TGCAGCGGCATATCGGGCGGGGAGACCCAGTACTTC. It yields the protein CSGISGGETQYF.

This clonotype has a count of ten or more. The chain has TRBV12-3 or TRBV12-4 and TRBJ2-1; 8 bases match TRBD2. The CDR3 runs to 15 residues. The V segment lost 3 bases and the J segment 2 bases; nucleotides outside the gene matches: 3. The CDR3: CASSFSGGAYNEQFF. CDR3 nucleotide sequence: TGTGCCAGCAGTTTTTCGGGGGGGGCCTACAATGAGCAGTTCTTC.

V and J are TRBV20-1 and TRBJ2-7; 8 nucleotides line up with TRBD2. CDR3 size: 14 residues. CDR1 and CDR2 (germline): DFQATT, SNEGSKA (reference sequence). Unmatched junction bases numbered 5, after V lost 3 bases and J lost 1 base. The CDR3 loop is CSASLSGKSYEQYF. The CDR3 coding sequence is TGCAGTGCTAGCCTTAGCGGGAAGTCCTACGAGCAGTACTTC.

This chain joins TRBV28 and TRBJ1-4; D is perhaps TRBD1 (6 bases). From germline, CDR1 is MDHEN and CDR2 SYDVKM. This CDR3 spans 13 amino acids. Trimming stripped 6 bases from V and 6 bases from J, with 11 bases between. The CDR3 DNA is TGTGCCAGCAGGCCACAGGGTTATGAAAAACTGTTTTTT. Its translation is CASRPQGYEKLFF.

J is TRBJ2-5 and V is TRBV5-1, with TRBD2 identical over 12 bases. This CDR3 has 17 residues. Germline values: CDR1 SGHRS, CDR2 YFSETQ. Trimming removed 0 bases from V and 4 bases from J; junction bases left unmatched: 7. CDR3 nucleotide sequence: TGCGCCAGCAGCTTGGCTCTAGCGGGAGGGCAGGGAGAGACCCAGTACTTC. Encoded protein: CASSLALAGGQGETQYF.

This clonotype occurred many times. The rearrangement links TRBV5-1 to TRBJ2-1; 7 positions match TRBD2. With 6 bases clipped from V and 2 bases from J, the junction kept 8 bases outside the gene matches. The CDR3 is made up of 15 amino acids. CDR1 is SGHRS and CDR2 is YFSETQ in the germline V gene. The CDR3 loop is CASKGQGGAYNEQFF. The CDR3 DNA follows: TGCGCCAGCAAGGGGCAGGGAGGGGCCTACAATGAGCAGTTCTTC.

This clonotype was counted at least ten times. The chain combines TRBV3-1 with TRBJ2-3, with no clear D. Germline V gives CDR1 LGHDT, CDR2 YNNKEL (reference sequence). Deletions cut 0 bases from V and 4 bases from J, with 11 bases between. This CDR3 is 15 amino acids long. The CDR3 loop reads CASSQDLVGADTQYF. The CDR3 nucleotides are TGTGCCAGCAGCCAAGATCTCGTCGGTGCAGATACGCAGTATTTT.

In its sample, this clonotype was seen many times. The chain couples TRBV11-2 to TRBJ2-5, with a tentative D call TRBD1 (6 bases). V shed 3 bases and J shed 2 bases, with 13 bases lying between them. The CDR3 has 15 residues. The germline V gene has CDR1 SGHAT and CDR2 FQNNGV. The CDR3 nucleotides read TGTGCCAGCAGCTTTGGGACACACTCACAAGAGACCCAGTACTTC. It yields the protein CASSFGTHSQETQYF.

V is TRBV11-2 and J is TRBJ2-3; no clear D. This CDR3 has 18 amino acids. From germline, CDR1 is SGHAT and CDR2 FQNNGV. Trimming cost V 1 base and J 1 base, with 18 bases left between them. CDR3 DNA sequence: TGTGCCAGCAGCTTAGTTACCAGGCCACCGTGGGGCACAGATACGCAGTATTTT. It specifies CASSLVTRPPWGTDTQYF. Variable domain in full (rest from reference TRBV11-2 and TRBJ2-3): EAGVAQSPRYKIIEKRQSVAFWCNPISGHATLYWYQQILGQGPKLLIQFQNNGVVDDSQLPKDRFSAERLKGVDSTLKIQPAKLEDSAVYLCASSLVTRPPWGTDTQYFGPGTRLTVL.

This clonotype was recorded many times. The gene calls are TRBV28 and TRBJ2-1, with D hard to call. Trimming left V 8 bases short and J 2 bases short, with 10 bases between. This CDR3 spans 13 amino acids. CDR1 and CDR2 from the germline V gene are MDHEN and SYDVKM. CDR3 protein: CASAQIPYNEQFF. The CDR3, as DNA: TGTGCCAGCGCACAAATCCCCTACAATGAGCAGTTCTTC.

The gene calls are TRBV11-2 and TRBJ2-1, with 13 bases fitting TRBD2. The CDR3 covers 17 residues. V gave up 7 bases and J gave up 10 bases; unmatched junction bases: 16. Per germline, CDR1 SGHAT and CDR2 FQNNGV. The CDR3 reads CASNQGLAGEPLEEQFF. CDR3 DNA: TGTGCCAGCAACCAAGGACTAGCGGGGGAACCTTTAGAAGAGCAGTTCTTC. The complete variable domain, with remaining parts taken from reference TRBV11-2 and TRBJ2-1, reads EAGVAQSPRYKIIEKRQSVAFWCNPISGHATLYWYQQILGQGPKLLIQFQNNGVVDDSQLPKDRFSAERLKGVDSTLKIQPAKLEDSAVYLCASNQGLAGEPLEEQFFGPGTRLTVL.

The rearrangement joins TRBV20-1 to TRBJ2-1, with unresolved D. Germline lookup yields CDR1 DFQATT and CDR2 SNEGSKA (reference sequence). The CDR3 totals 16 residues. V lost 0 bases and J 3 bases, leaving 15 bases between the germline ends. DNA of the CDR3: TGCAGTGCTAGAGAGGTGACCGGACGCCACTACAATGAGCAGTTCTTC. Translation gives CSAREVTGRHYNEQFF.

This chain links TRBV4-1 with TRBJ2-1; 15 nucleotides match TRBD2. The J segment lost 8 bases and the V segment lost 3 bases, leaving 5 bases of the junction unmatched. The CDR3 extends over 16 amino acids. CDR1 and CDR2 from the germline V gene are MGHRA and YSYEKL. The CDR3: CASSHDGLAGGDEQFF. The CDR3 bases are TGCGCCAGCAGCCACGATGGACTAGCGGGGGGGGATGAGCAGTTCTTC.

This clonotype was counted a few times. This chain links TRBV29-1 with TRBJ2-3; 12 bases are shared with TRBD2. The CDR3 covers 16 residues. V was clipped by 3 bases and J by 1 base; unmatched bases: 5. From germline, CDR1 is SQVTM and CDR2 ANQGSEA. CDR3: CSVERLAGAGTDTQYF. DNA for the CDR3: TGCAGCGTTGAGCGACTAGCGGGAGCGGGCACAGATACGCAGTATTTT.

This clonotype showed up many times. The V gene is TRBV12-3 or TRBV12-4, the J gene TRBJ2-3; perhaps TRBD2 as D (5 bases). This CDR3 is built from 15 residues. V lost 2 bases and J 2 bases, leaving 11 bases between the germline ends. CDR3 DNA: TGTGCCAGCAGTTTACGTGGACTGATCACAGATACGCAGTATTTT. Translation: CASSLRGLITDTQYF.

This clonotype was counted a few times. This chain uses TRBV20-1 with TRBJ2-5; either TRBD1 or TRBD2 may fit D (6 bases each). Germline-derived CDR1 and CDR2 are DFQATT and SNEGSKA (reference sequence). V lost 0 bases and J 1 base, leaving 12 bases between the germline ends. This CDR3 spans 15 amino acids. The CDR3 region is CSARDSGAPQETQYF. CDR3 nucleotides: TGCAGTGCTAGAGATTCGGGGGCTCCCCAAGAGACCCAGTACTTC.

For the CDR3, the DNA is TGCAGTGCTAGAGATTCAGGGGGCGCGTGGGAGCAGTACTTC. It encodes CSARDSGGAWEQYF. The gene calls are TRBV20-1 and TRBJ2-7; 8 bases are a match to TRBD1. V lost 0 bases, J lost 7 bases, and 8 bases stayed unmatched. The CDR3 consists of 14 residues. The germline V gene encodes CDR1 DFQATT and CDR2 SNEGSKA (reference sequence).

The rearrangement uses TRBV15 and TRBJ2-5, with TRBD2 identical over 8 bases. V shed 5 bases, J shed 5 bases, and the junction held 10 bases outside the gene matches. The germline V gene encodes CDR1 LNHNV and CDR2 YYDKDF (reference sequence). The CDR3 has 15 amino acids. CDR3 in DNA: TGTGCCACCAGCGCGTCGGGAGGGCCTTTTGAGACCCAGTACTTC. Translation: CATSASGGPFETQYF.

The chain employs TRBV7-2 and TRBJ2-2; D perhaps matches TRBD2 (6 bases). CDR1 is SGHTA, CDR2 FQGNSA, per germline. Trimming pared 3 bases from V and 6 bases from J, leaving 14 bases between. The CDR3 sequence is 15 residues long. The CDR3 protein is CASSFGGERPGELFF. CDR3 DNA: TGTGCCAGCAGCTTCGGGGGAGAGAGGCCCGGGGAGCTGTTTTTT.

This chain joins TRBV7-2 and TRBJ2-5, with 7 nucleotides matching TRBD2. V lost 7 bases to trimming and J lost 1 base; unmatched junction nucleotides: 9. Germline values: CDR1 SGHTA, CDR2 FQGNSA. There are 15 residues in the CDR3. The CDR3 sequence: CASTMGGYIQETQYF. As DNA, the CDR3 is TGTGCCAGCACCATGGGGGGGTATATCCAAGAGACCCAGTACTTC. The full variable domain, completed using reference TRBV7-2 and TRBJ2-5, is GAGVSQSPSNKVTEKGKDVELRCDPISGHTALYWYRQSLGQGLEFLIYFQGNSAPDKSGLPSDRFSAERTGGSVSTLTIQRTQQEDSAVYLCASTMGGYIQETQYFGPGTRLLVL.

The V and J genes are TRBV7-2 and TRBJ2-3, with 9 positions matching TRBD1. There are 15 residues in the CDR3. The germline V gene has CDR1 SGHTA and CDR2 FQGNSA. J gave up 1 base and V 4 bases, and 3 bases lay outside the gene matches. For the CDR3, the DNA is TGTGCCAGCAGCTCCGGACAGGGGCGCACAGATACGCAGTATTTT. Protein sequence: CASSSGQGRTDTQYF.

There are many counts of this clonotype. The chain links TRBV29-1 to TRBJ2-7, with D perhaps given as TRBD1 or TRBD2 (6 bases each). The CDR3 has 11 amino acids. V was trimmed by 4 bases and J by 6 bases, leaving 10 bases between them. In germline, CDR1 is SQVTM, CDR2 ANQGSEA. The CDR3 protein is CSVGTAGEQYF. DNA of the CDR3: TGCAGCGTTGGGACAGCGGGCGAGCAGTACTTC.

The chain recombines TRBV15 with TRBJ1-2; 7 positions match TRBD1. CDR1 is LNHNV and CDR2 is YYDKDF in the germline V gene (reference sequence). The CDR3 extends over 13 amino acids. Trimming at V came to 9 bases and at J to 2 bases, leaving 6 bases not matched to a gene. As DNA, the CDR3 is TGTGCCACGCGAGACAGGGCGAACTATGGCTACACCTTC. Its translation is CATRDRANYGYTF.

The V and J genes are TRBV10-3 and TRBJ1-1; 11 bases are a match to TRBD1. CDR3 length equals 15 residues. V dropped 10 bases and J dropped 0; count of bases not matched to a gene: 7. Germline V gene lookup returns CDR1 ENHRY and CDR2 SYGVKD. The CDR3 DNA reads as TGTGCCACCAGGGACAGGGGGGGAGTGAACACTGAAGCTTTCTTT. Protein product: CATRDRGGVNTEAFF.

V gene TRBV14 combines with J gene TRBJ1-2; TRBD1 matches 9 bases. This CDR3 has 17 amino acids. Per germline, CDR1 SGHDN and CDR2 FVKESK. The J segment lost 2 bases and the V segment lost 4 bases, leaving 11 bases of the junction unmatched. The CDR3 sequence is CASSPRTGAFGNYGYTF. CDR3 sequence (DNA): TGTGCCAGCAGCCCCCGGACAGGGGCCTTCGGGAACTATGGCTACACCTTC.

The sample holds many counts of this clonotype. This chain uses TRBV3-1 with TRBJ2-1, with 9 bases fitting TRBD2. The CDR3 length is 14 residues. Germline values: CDR1 LGHDT, CDR2 YNNKEL (reference sequence). Trimming took 4 bases from V and 6 from J; bases not matched to a gene: 4. CDR3 DNA: TGTGCCAGCAGCCTAGCGGGAGAAATCAATGAGCAGTTCTTC. Translation: CASSLAGEINEQFF.

At least ten counts were recorded for this clonotype. The rearrangement links TRBV7-6 to TRBJ2-5; no definite D call. This CDR3 region has 13 residues. The V end was cut by 4 bases, the J end by 4 bases, with 10 bases between. Germline V CDR1 and CDR2: SGHVS, FNYEAQ. CDR3 bases: TGTGCCAGCAGCTCCGTACGCGGAGAGACCCAGTACTTC. Its protein product is CASSSVRGETQYF.